This entry lists 32 T cell receptor beta chains sequenced from one sample in a study of cytomegalovirus exposure and HLA in healthy donors. Use of 60 Vbeta and 13 Jbeta primers characterized the PCR. Sequenced by immunoSEQ multiplex PCR; TCRdb stores in-frame clones only, minus some. The repertoire has roughly 110,000 clones, roughly four fifths of them found once; the top ten carry approximately 2.8%. The sequenced sample was PBMCs. All receptors derive from a male donor in good health and CMV-seropositive.

CDR3: CASSLGAGYGEKLFF. CDR3 bases: TGTGCCAGCAGTTTAGGGGCCGGGTACGGCGAAAAACTGTTTTTT. The chain combines TRBV28 with TRBJ1-4, with TRBD1 as a possible D gene (5 bases). Between the trimmed V and J ends, which lost 2 bases and 8 bases, there was a span of 15 bases. This CDR3 has 15 amino acids. Germline loops: CDR1 MDHEN, CDR2 SYDVKM.

V usage is TRBV2 and J usage is TRBJ2-7; tentatively, D is TRBD1 (5 bases). Trimming stripped 2 bases from V and 2 bases from J, with 10 bases between. Germline V CDR1 and CDR2: SNHLY, FYNNEI. The CDR3 is 14 residues long. This CDR3 is CASSEFAGTYEQYF. In DNA, the CDR3 is TGTGCCAGCAGTGAATTTGCAGGGACCTACGAGCAGTACTTC.

The chain links TRBV19 to TRBJ2-5, with 9 bases matching TRBD2. CDR1 is LNHDA and CDR2 is SQIVND in the germline V gene (reference sequence). V lost 4 bases, J lost 3 bases, and 6 bases stayed unmatched. The CDR3 loop spans 15 amino acids. CDR3 amino acids: CASSNGLAREETQYF. The CDR3 coding sequence is TGTGCCAGTAGTAACGGACTAGCGCGAGAAGAGACCCAGTACTTC.

This clone was detected only a few times. The rearrangement joins TRBV15 to TRBJ1-4; D remains ambiguous. The CDR3 is 15 amino acids. Germline loops: CDR1 LNHNV, CDR2 YYDKDF (reference sequence). Trimming took off 1 base at V and 6 bases at J, with 12 bases between the two ends. The DNA for the CDR3 is TGTGCCACCAGCAGAGGGCCCCGCCGGGATGAAAAACTGTTTTTT. Protein product: CATSRGPRRDEKLFF.

The chain is built from TRBV19 and TRBJ2-1; no definite D call. Germline loops: CDR1 LNHDA, CDR2 SQIVND (reference sequence). V dropped 3 bases and J dropped 2 bases, with 14 bases sitting between them. This CDR3 spans 16 amino acids. The DNA of the CDR3 is TGTGCCAGTAGTATGTCAAGCTCCTCAACCTACAATGAGCAGTTCTTC. It specifies CASSMSSSSTYNEQFF.

The chain combines TRBV30 with TRBJ2-7; D not resolved. This CDR3 comprises 11 residues. The germline gives CDR1 GTSNPN, CDR2 SVGIG (reference sequence). The V end was cut by 2 bases, the J end by 1 base, with 3 bases between. The CDR3 sequence: CAWSLSYEQYF. As DNA, the CDR3 is TGTGCCTGGAGTTTATCCTACGAGCAGTACTTC.

The chain recombines TRBV25-1 with TRBJ2-1; maybe TRBD2 (5 bases). V was pared by 9 bases and J by 2 bases, with 14 bases between. The germline V gene encodes CDR1 MGHDK and CDR2 SYGVNS. There are 14 residues in the CDR3. The CDR3 nucleotides read TGTGCCAGTGGAGGCGCGGTTCCCTACAATGAGCAGTTCTTC. This sequence encodes CASGGAVPYNEQFF.

The J gene is TRBJ2-7, the V gene TRBV7-6; TRBD2 matches at 8 bases. CDR1 is SGHVS, CDR2 FNYEAQ, per germline. After removal of 4 bases from V and 5 bases from J, the junction contained 10 bases not matched to a gene. The CDR3 consists of 15 residues. The CDR3 is CASSSLAGGTNEQYF. As DNA, the CDR3 is TGTGCCAGCAGCTCTCTCGCGGGAGGTACCAACGAGCAGTACTTC.

The V and J genes are TRBV11-2 and TRBJ2-1; possible D gene TRBD1, 5 bases. The CDR3 totals 15 residues. V was cut by 2 bases and J by 6 bases, with 14 bases left in between. Germline CDR1 SGHAT, CDR2 FQNNGV. CDR3 protein: CASSLKGWSGNEQFF. For the CDR3, the DNA is TGTGCCAGCAGCTTAAAGGGGTGGTCCGGCAATGAGCAGTTCTTC.

This chain connects TRBV27 to TRBJ1-3; 7 bases fit TRBD1. V gave up 5 bases and J gave up 1 base; unmatched junction bases: 8. Germline CDR1 and CDR2: MNHEY and SMNVEV (reference sequence). CDR3 length: 16 residues. CDR3 bases: TGTGCCAGCAGTCACCGACTGGGACAGTCTGGAAACACCATATATTTT. As protein: CASSHRLGQSGNTIYF.

This rearrangement joins TRBV21-1 to TRBJ2-7; TRBD2 reflects the table's D call only, with no check against the DNA. TRBV21-1 counts as a pseudogene. This CDR3 spans 15 amino acids. The CDR3 reads CASSPVEREVHEQYF. DNA of the CDR3: TGTGCCAGCAGCCCCGTAGAGCGGGAGGTCCACGAGCAGTACTTC.

The chain combines TRBV27 with TRBJ2-2; possibly TRBD1 for D (6 bases). The CDR3 consists of 16 residues. Trimming stripped 5 bases from V and 3 bases from J, with 16 bases between. Germline CDR1 reads MNHEY; CDR2 reads SMNVEV (reference sequence). The DNA of the CDR3 is TGTGCCAGCAGTGCAGGGGCCCTAGCCCACACCGGGGAGCTGTTTTTT. Translation gives CASSAGALAHTGELFF.

The rearrangement joins TRBV15 to TRBJ2-1, with 7 positions matching TRBD2. This CDR3 comprises 16 residues. V lost 4 bases and J lost 9; bases outside the gene matches: 15. CDR1 is LNHNV, CDR2 YYDKDF, per germline (reference sequence). The CDR3 DNA reads as TGTGCCACCAGCACTCAATCCCGGGAGCGGGGAAGTGAGCAGTTCTTC. Its translation is CATSTQSRERGSEQFF.

The chain couples TRBV5-1 to TRBJ1-1, with TRBD1 as a possible D gene (5 bases). The CDR3 has 13 residues. Germline-derived CDR1 and CDR2 are SGHRS and YFSETQ. The V gene lost 0 bases and the J gene lost 6 bases, with 9 bases spanning the gap. The CDR3 coding sequence is TGCGCCAGCAGCTTGGGGGGAGGGGCTGAAGCTTTCTTT. Its translation: CASSLGGGAEAFF.

This chain joins TRBV5-6 and TRBJ2-1, with 10 positions matching TRBD1. The J segment lost 0 bases and the V segment lost 4 bases, leaving 13 bases of the junction unmatched. This CDR3 has 19 residues. The germline gives CDR1 SGHDT, CDR2 YYEEEE. Here the CDR3 DNA reads TGTGCCAGCAGCCCCCTCCGACAGGGGGCGAGGGGCTCCTACAATGAGCAGTTCTTC. Translation gives CASSPLRQGARGSYNEQFF.

The chain combines TRBV5-1 with TRBJ2-7; TRBD2 matches 7 bases. There are 14 residues in the CDR3. The germline V gene encodes CDR1 SGHRS and CDR2 YFSETQ. V dropped 3 bases and J dropped 5; count of bases not matched to a gene: 8. For the CDR3, the DNA is TGCGCCAGCAGCTCGTCGGGGGGTGGGGACGAGCAGTACTTC. This encodes CASSSSGGGDEQYF. Together with reference TRBV5-1 and TRBJ2-7, the CDR3 gives the full variable domain: KAGVTQTPRYLIKTRGQQVTLSCSPISGHRSVSWYQQTPGQGLQFLFEYFSETQRNKGNFPGRFSGRQFSNSRSEMNVSTLELGDSALYLCASSSSGGGDEQYFGPGTRLTVT.

In regard to this clone: The sample carries other DNA sequences with the same CDR3. The J gene is TRBJ2-1, the V gene TRBV7-2; no firm D call. V lost 4 bases, J lost 6 bases, and 4 bases lay in between. The CDR3 totals 11 residues. CDR1 is SGHTA and CDR2 is FQGNSA in the germline V gene. The CDR3 DNA reads TGTGCCAGCAGCTCGTTCAATGAGCAGTTCTTC. Protein product: CASSSFNEQFF.

This clone was recorded once. This chain uses TRBV5-6 with TRBJ1-2, with no clear D. Germline CDR1 and CDR2: SGHDT and YYEEEE. Trimming took 2 bases from V and 2 from J, leaving 16 bases between them. The CDR3 is made up of 16 amino acids. The CDR3 spells CASSLRTGRANYGYTF. The CDR3 region has the DNA TGTGCCAGCAGCTTAAGGACGGGGAGGGCGAACTATGGCTACACCTTC.

The V gene is TRBV4-3, the J gene TRBJ2-6, with D perhaps TRBD2 (6 bases). The V and J ends lost 4 bases and 1 base respectively, with 11 bases between them. The germline V gene encodes CDR1 LGHNA and CDR2 YSLEER. The CDR3 extends over 16 amino acids. DNA of the CDR3: TGCGCCAGCAGCCCCCGGGCGGGGTCTGGGGCCAACGTCCTGACTTTC. It is translated as CASSPRAGSGANVLTF.

The chain joins TRBV27 to TRBJ1-1, with 8 bases identical to TRBD1. Germline values: CDR1 MNHEY, CDR2 SMNVEV (reference sequence). This CDR3 region has 14 residues. Losses at the gene ends were 8 bases for V and 6 bases for J; bases not matched to a gene: 11. The CDR3 region is CASLTRGLLPEAFF. As DNA, the CDR3 is TGTGCCAGCCTTACCAGGGGGCTTCTCCCTGAAGCTTTCTTT.

The rearrangement joins TRBV9 to TRBJ2-1; perhaps TRBD1 as D (5 bases). The CDR3 is made up of 12 amino acids. Trimming took 0 bases from V and 8 from J, leaving 6 bases between them. Germline V CDR1 and CDR2: SGDLS, YYNGEE. CDR3 in amino acids: CASSVVGDEQFF. In DNA, the CDR3 is TGTGCCAGCAGCGTAGTAGGGGATGAGCAGTTCTTC.

The V call is TRBV13, the J call TRBJ1-2; tentative D call: TRBD1 (6 bases). The CDR3 is 15 amino acids. The V gene's germline CDR1 is PRHDT and CDR2 FYEKMQ (reference sequence). V lost 2 bases and J 2 bases, leaving 12 bases between the germline ends. CDR3 in amino acids: CASSLHGRGNYGYTF. The CDR3 nucleotides are TGTGCCAGCAGCTTACATGGCAGGGGAAACTATGGCTACACCTTC.

The CDR3 is CAISESIQGVFNEQFF. The CDR3 DNA reads TGTGCCATCAGTGAGTCGATCCAGGGGGTATTCAATGAGCAGTTCTTC. V gene TRBV10-3 combines with J gene TRBJ2-1; TRBD1 agrees at 7 bases. The V gene end was trimmed by 0 bases and the J gene end by 6 bases; junction bases not matched to a gene: 8. Germline V gene data show CDR1 as ENHRY and CDR2 as SYGVKD. The CDR3 sequence is 16 residues long.

This chain uses TRBV5-4 with TRBJ2-3; no clear D gene. Germline CDR1 and CDR2: SGHNT and YYREEE (reference sequence). The CDR3 totals 14 residues. Trimming took off 7 bases at V and 0 bases at J, with 12 bases between the two ends. CDR3 sequence (DNA): TGTGCCAGCTCATTCGCGGCTAGCACAGATACGCAGTATTTT. It specifies CASSFAASTDTQYF.

The chain has TRBV11-3 and TRBJ2-1, with 7 positions matching TRBD2. The J segment lost 3 bases and the V segment lost 1 base, leaving 6 bases of the junction unmatched. CDR1 and CDR2 from the germline V gene are SGHNT and YENEEA. This CDR3 has 16 amino acids. CDR3 nucleotide sequence: TGTGCCAGCAGCTTAGGGAGCGGGACTGTCTACAATGAGCAGTTCTTC. Translation: CASSLGSGTVYNEQFF.

This clone has just a few counts. The chain combines TRBV6-6 with TRBJ1-2; 7 bases line up with TRBD1. CDR3 length: 15 amino acids. J lost 2 bases, V lost 6 bases, and 9 bases had no gene match. Germline V CDR1 and CDR2: MNHNY, SVGAGI (reference sequence). The CDR3 DNA follows: TGTGCCAGCAGGGATGAGGGGGCCTTGAACTATGGCTACACCTTC. This codes for CASRDEGALNYGYTF.

CDR3 residues: CATQPLRGQGANVLTF. The CDR3 DNA is TGTGCCACCCAACCGCTTAGGGGGCAAGGGGCCAACGTCCTGACTTTC. The genes are TRBV19 and TRBJ2-6, with 7 positions matching TRBD1. The J segment lost 4 bases and the V segment lost 10 bases, leaving 13 bases of the junction unmatched. From germline, CDR1 is LNHDA and CDR2 SQIVND (reference sequence). The CDR3 contains 16 residues.

This chain joins TRBV7-6 and TRBJ2-2; no firm D call. The CDR3 covers 15 residues. V was shortened by 5 bases and J by 0 bases, with 10 bases between the two germline ends. Germline CDR1 and CDR2: SGHVS and FNYEAQ. The CDR3 region has the DNA TGTGCCAGCAGCACCCGGTTAGCGAACACCGGGGAGCTGTTTTTT. This gives the protein CASSTRLANTGELFF.

The V gene is TRBV30, the J gene TRBJ1-2; D is ambiguous. Germline lookup yields CDR1 GTSNPN and CDR2 SVGIG (reference sequence). Deletions cut 5 bases from V and 7 bases from J, with 17 bases between. The CDR3 covers 13 residues. This CDR3 is CAWEKDRVSGYTF. For the CDR3, the DNA is TGTGCCTGGGAGAAAGACCGGGTTTCTGGCTACACCTTC.

The V call is TRBV6-1, the J call TRBJ2-3; D perhaps matches TRBD2 (5 bases). The CDR3 runs to 16 residues. Germline CDR1 reads MNHNS; CDR2 reads SASEGT. The ends were cut back, 4 bases at V and 5 bases at J, with 19 bases in the middle. CDR3 in amino acids: CASSASRGTLGDTQYF. The CDR3 DNA follows: TGTGCCAGCAGTGCGTCCCGGGGAACTCTCGGAGATACGCAGTATTTT.

The rearrangement links TRBV6-1 to TRBJ1-5; 7 nucleotides match TRBD1. The V segment lost 4 bases and the J segment 0 bases; nucleotides outside the gene matches: 6. Germline lookup yields CDR1 MNHNS and CDR2 SASEGT. CDR3 size: 16 residues. The CDR3 DNA follows: TGTGCCAGCAGTGCCCCGACAGGGATTAGCAATCAGCCCCAGCATTTT. It is translated as CASSAPTGISNQPQHF.

There are a few counts of this clone. V is TRBV28 and J is TRBJ2-7, with D tentatively TRBD2 (5 bases). Germline V gene sequence: CDR1 MDHEN, CDR2 SYDVKM. The CDR3 runs to 15 residues. V lost 4 bases and J lost 3, with 16 bases in between. Written as DNA, the CDR3 is TGTGCCAGCAGTTCCCCCCCGAGGGTCCTCTACGAGCAGTACTTC. It yields the protein CASSSPPRVLYEQYF.